This passage covers 19 T cell receptor beta chains from one sample sequenced in a study of OX40 agonist ivuxolimab in advanced cancers. TCRdb keeps only in-frame clones here, not all; method: immunoSEQ multiplex PCR. Here the sample spans 50,000 or so clones, approximately 85% being singletons. The sample in question was CD4+ or CD8+ T cells sorted from blood, obtained in a trial of the OX40 agonist ivuxolimab. The origin of the receptors is an adult with an advanced solid tumor such as melanoma, head and neck, liver or kidney cancer.

This chain connects TRBV11-2 to TRBJ2-1, with 10 bases identical to TRBD2. V trimming: 5 bases; J trimming: 4 bases; junction bases outside the gene matches: 2. The CDR3 has 14 residues. Germline-derived CDR1 and CDR2 are SGHAT and FQNNGV. CDR3 in amino acids: CASSQAGGYNEQFF. CDR3 bases: TGTGCCAGCAGCCAAGCGGGAGGGTACAATGAGCAGTTCTTC. The whole variable domain, remainder taken from reference TRBV11-2 and TRBJ2-1, is EAGVAQSPRYKIIEKRQSVAFWCNPISGHATLYWYQQILGQGPKLLIQFQNNGVVDDSQLPKDRFSAERLKGVDSTLKIQPAKLEDSAVYLCASSQAGGYNEQFFGPGTRLTVL.

This chain links TRBV11-3 with TRBJ2-5; the match to TRBD1 covers 11 bases. Germline values: CDR1 SGHNT, CDR2 YENEEA. V dropped 1 base and J dropped 1; count of bases not matched to a gene: 2. The CDR3 extends over 16 amino acids. The DNA for the CDR3 is TGTGCCAGCAGCTTAGGAGGGACAGGGGGCCAAGAGACCCAGTACTTC. Its translation: CASSLGGTGGQETQYF.

This clone has just a few counts. The chain uses TRBV6-1 and TRBJ1-5, with a possible D match to TRBD1 (6 bases). V dropped 5 bases and J dropped 6 bases, with 17 bases sitting between them. In germline, CDR1 is MNHNS, CDR2 SASEGT. CDR3 length: 15 residues. CDR3 bases: TGTGCCAGCAGTCTAAGAGGGGGGGCTAGTCAGCCCCAGCATTTT. Protein sequence: CASSLRGGASQPQHF.

V gene TRBV19 combines with J gene TRBJ1-1; no firm D call. The CDR3 has 13 residues. Germline V CDR1 and CDR2: LNHDA, SQIVND (reference sequence). V was cut by 4 bases and J by 0 bases, with 6 bases left in between. This CDR3 is CASSREMNTEAFF. CDR3 DNA sequence: TGTGCCAGTAGTAGGGAAATGAACACTGAAGCTTTCTTT.

The DNA for the CDR3 is TGTGCCAGCAGCTTAGGGTCCGAACAGGGGAACTATGGCTACACCTTC. The encoded protein is CASSLGSEQGNYGYTF. The genes are TRBV7-9 and TRBJ1-2, with 7 bases that match TRBD1. CDR3 length: 16 residues. CDR1 SEHNR and CDR2 FQNEAQ come from the germline V gene (reference sequence). After removal of 1 base from V and 2 bases from J, the junction contained 7 bases not matched to a gene.

This clone was seen more than once but under ten times. This chain links TRBV5-6 with TRBJ1-2; 7 bases agree with TRBD1. Per the germline V gene, CDR1 is SGHDT and CDR2 is YYEEEE. The CDR3 consists of 12 residues. Trimming cost V 1 base and J 14 bases; bases outside gene matches: 8. CDR3 in amino acids: CASSLQQGSVTF. The CDR3 coding sequence is TGTGCCAGCAGCTTGCAACAGGGGAGTGTAACCTTC.

In its sample, this clone was seen once. An end of the junction differs from the germline gene, which may be a read error. This chain uses TRBV27 with TRBJ2-7; 7 nucleotides agree with TRBD1. The germline V gene encodes CDR1 MNHEY and CDR2 SMNVEV (reference sequence). This CDR3 is 15 amino acids long. CDR3 region: CASSLSGTDPYEQYF. The CDR3 nucleotides read TGTGCCAGCAGTCTATCCGGGACAGATCCCTACGAGCAGTACTTC.

The CDR3 spells CASSLQPSTDTQYF. The DNA of the CDR3 is TGTGCCAGCAGCCTCCAGCCGAGCACAGATACGCAGTATTTT. The genes are TRBV7-8 and TRBJ2-3; D unclear. The V and J ends lost 5 bases and 0 bases respectively, with 9 bases between them. Per germline, CDR1 SGHVS and CDR2 FQNEAQ. There are 14 residues in the CDR3.

The chain has TRBV13 and TRBJ2-5; tentatively, D is TRBD2 (6 bases). The length of the CDR3 is 16 residues. The V end lost 1 base, the J end lost 7 bases, and 19 bases lay between the germline ends. Per germline, CDR1 PRHDT and CDR2 FYEKMQ (reference sequence). CDR3 in amino acids: CASSLAGSVNMGTQYF. CDR3 coding DNA: TGTGCCAGCAGCTTAGCCGGGAGCGTCAATATGGGGACCCAGTACTTC.

The V call is TRBV5-1, the J call TRBJ2-1; D not certain. The CDR3 loop spans 15 amino acids. V was cut by 6 bases and J by 0 bases, with 13 bases left in between. Germline lookup yields CDR1 SGHRS and CDR2 YFSETQ. CDR3 in amino acids: CASTLDGSSYNEQFF. CDR3 bases: TGCGCCAGCACGTTGGACGGTAGCTCCTACAATGAGCAGTTCTTC. Full variable domain (rest looked up from reference TRBV5-1 and TRBJ2-1): KAGVTQTPRYLIKTRGQQVTLSCSPISGHRSVSWYQQTPGQGLQFLFEYFSETQRNKGNFPGRFSGRQFSNSRSEMNVSTLELGDSALYLCASTLDGSSYNEQFFGPGTRLTVL.

V and J are TRBV4-3 and TRBJ1-2; no firm D call. This CDR3 is 12 amino acids long. V gave up 2 bases and J gave up 4 bases, with 5 bases separating them. The V gene's germline CDR1 is LGHNA and CDR2 YSLEER. The CDR3 is CASSQNSYGYTF. The CDR3 DNA is TGCGCCAGCAGCCAAAACTCCTATGGCTACACCTTC.

This clone turned up a few times. The chain employs TRBV6-1 and TRBJ2-1; D may be TRBD2 (6 bases). This CDR3 contains 15 residues. V lost 2 bases, J lost 4 bases, and 12 bases lay in between. Germline CDR1 is MNHNS and CDR2 is SASEGT. DNA for the CDR3: TGTGCCAGCAGTGAACCCGGGAGCACGTACAATGAGCAGTTCTTC. Residues: CASSEPGSTYNEQFF.

This clone was seen just once. The identical CDR3 is also encoded by other nucleotide sequences in the sample. The chain carries TRBV18 and TRBJ2-5; 10 positions agree with TRBD2. The CDR3 is 16 residues long. J was trimmed by 0 bases and V by 3 bases; bases with no gene match: 4. CDR1 KGHSH and CDR2 LQKENI come from the germline V gene. CDR3 nucleotide sequence: TGTGCCAGCTCACCGCAGACTAGCGGGTACCAAGAGACCCAGTACTTC. Amino acids: CASSPQTSGYQETQYF.

The CDR3 DNA reads TGTGCCAGCAGTGAACCCCACTATAACACCGGGGAGCTGTTTTTT. Its translation is CASSEPHYNTGELFF. This chain uses TRBV25-1 with TRBJ2-2; D remains ambiguous. This CDR3 has 15 residues. V gave up 2 bases and J gave up 2 bases, with 9 bases separating them. The germline CDR1 and CDR2 sequences are MGHDK and SYGVNS.

The chain is built from TRBV19 and TRBJ2-1, with D possibly being TRBD1 (5 bases). Per germline, CDR1 LNHDA and CDR2 SQIVND (reference sequence). V was clipped by 1 base and J by 3 bases, with 10 bases between them. This CDR3 comprises 15 residues. CDR3 in amino acids: CASSIAGIVYNEQFF. CDR3 in DNA: TGTGCCAGTAGTATAGCAGGGATAGTCTACAATGAGCAGTTCTTC.

This sequence joins TRBV19 and TRBJ2-3; D is possibly TRBD1 or TRBD2 (8 bases each). The CDR3 consists of 15 residues. CDR1 is LNHDA, CDR2 SQIVND, per germline (reference sequence). The V end lost 7 bases, the J end lost 1 base, and 15 bases lay between the germline ends. The DNA of the CDR3 is TGTGCCAGTAAGCGGGGGACAGGCCGCACAGATACGCAGTATTTT. It translates to CASKRGTGRTDTQYF.

The rearrangement links TRBV6-5 to TRBJ1-6, with TRBD1 as a possible D gene (5 bases). Germline loops: CDR1 MNHEY, CDR2 SVGAGI. V dropped 6 bases and J dropped 6 bases, with 15 bases sitting between them. CDR3 length equals 15 residues. Written as DNA, the CDR3 is TGTGCCAGCAGACGTACAGGTGGAGGTAATTCACCCCTCCACTTT. Translating it yields CASRRTGGGNSPLHF.

This chain uses TRBV7-2 with TRBJ2-7, with a possible D match to TRBD1 (5 bases). This CDR3 comprises 14 residues. The germline gives CDR1 SGHTA, CDR2 FQGNSA. V lost 0 bases and J lost 7, with 13 bases in between. CDR3 protein: CASSLARESREQYF. The CDR3 DNA reads as TGTGCCAGCAGCTTAGCCAGGGAATCCCGGGAGCAGTACTTC.

The chain links TRBV27 to TRBJ1-2, with a possible D match to TRBD1 (5 bases). V lost 3 bases and J 5 bases, leaving 16 bases between the germline ends. Germline CDR1 is MNHEY and CDR2 is SMNVEV (reference sequence). This CDR3 has 15 amino acids. CDR3 coding DNA: TGTGCCAGCAGTTTGTCGATTTCGGGGGTTTATGGCTACACCTTC. Translation: CASSLSISGVYGYTF.